The clone carrying this T cell receptor beta chain showed up just once. Its antigen is unknown. The sample belongs to a study of shared clonotypes between healthy human individuals. Study results and limitations: About 5.2% was the fraction of naive CD4 clonotypes found shared across four donors.

The method was immunoSEQ multiplex PCR; TCRdb's version includes in-frame clones alone and lacks a portion of them. The repertoire holds more than 2 million clones, with 85% to 95% as singletons. Adult donors, all healthy and HIV-negative, had no recent acute infections or vaccinations. Both subsets, CD45RA+ naive and CD45RA-negative memory, were split from the CD4+ cells. CDR3 length equals 11 residues. The germline V and J ends were trimmed by 4 bases and 7 bases, with 9 bases remaining between them. CDR1 SGHTS and CDR2 YDEGEE come from the germline V gene. The chain carries TRBV5-8 and TRBJ2-7; D is unclear. The TCR sequence derives from a man between 18 and 35 years old in good health. Sequencing was performed on naive CD4+ T cells sorted from blood. Regarding subset: CD45RA+ positively selected. Here the CDR3 reads CASSRAREQYF. The CDR3, as DNA: TGTGCCAGCAGCCGTGCTCGGGAGCAGTACTTC.